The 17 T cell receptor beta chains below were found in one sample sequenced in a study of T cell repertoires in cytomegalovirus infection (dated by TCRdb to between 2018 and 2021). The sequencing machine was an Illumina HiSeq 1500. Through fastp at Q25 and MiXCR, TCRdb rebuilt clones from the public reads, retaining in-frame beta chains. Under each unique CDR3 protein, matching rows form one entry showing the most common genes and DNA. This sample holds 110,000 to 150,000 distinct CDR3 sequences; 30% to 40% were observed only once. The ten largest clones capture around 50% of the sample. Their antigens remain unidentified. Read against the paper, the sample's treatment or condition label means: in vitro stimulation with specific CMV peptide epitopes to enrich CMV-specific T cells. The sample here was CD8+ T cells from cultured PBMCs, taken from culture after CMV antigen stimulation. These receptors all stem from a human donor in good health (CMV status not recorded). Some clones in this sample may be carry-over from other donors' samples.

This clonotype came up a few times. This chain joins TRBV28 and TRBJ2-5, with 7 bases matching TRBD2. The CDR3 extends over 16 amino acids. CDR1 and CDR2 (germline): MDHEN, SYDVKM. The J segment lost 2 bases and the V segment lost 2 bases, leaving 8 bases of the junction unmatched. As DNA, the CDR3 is TGTGCCAGCAGTTTAGGGTTAGCGGGCCGTCAAGAGACCCAGTACTTC. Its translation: CASSLGLAGRQETQYF.

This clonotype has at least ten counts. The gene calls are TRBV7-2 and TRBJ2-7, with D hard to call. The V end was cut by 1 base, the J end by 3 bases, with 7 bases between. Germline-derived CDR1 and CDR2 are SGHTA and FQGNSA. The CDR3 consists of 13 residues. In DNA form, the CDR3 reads TGTGCCAGCAGCTTAGGACCAGGCTACGAGCAGTACTTC. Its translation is CASSLGPGYEQYF.

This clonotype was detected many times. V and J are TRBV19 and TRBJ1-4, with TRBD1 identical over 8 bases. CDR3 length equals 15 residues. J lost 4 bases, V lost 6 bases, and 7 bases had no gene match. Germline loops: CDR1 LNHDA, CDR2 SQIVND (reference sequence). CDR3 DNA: TGTGCCAGTAGAAGTGAACAGGGGGATAATGAAAAACTGTTTTTT. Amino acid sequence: CASRSEQGDNEKLFF.

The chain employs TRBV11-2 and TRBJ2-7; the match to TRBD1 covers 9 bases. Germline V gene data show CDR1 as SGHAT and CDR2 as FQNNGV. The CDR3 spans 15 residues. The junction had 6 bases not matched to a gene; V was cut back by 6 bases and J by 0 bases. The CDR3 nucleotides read TGTGCCAGCAGTCATGGACAGGGGCCCTCCTACGAGCAGTACTTC. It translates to CASSHGQGPSYEQYF.

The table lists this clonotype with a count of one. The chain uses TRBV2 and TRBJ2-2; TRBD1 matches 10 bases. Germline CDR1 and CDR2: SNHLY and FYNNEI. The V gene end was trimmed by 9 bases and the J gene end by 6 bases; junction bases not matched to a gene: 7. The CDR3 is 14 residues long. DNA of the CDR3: TGTGCCAGTCCTAGACAGGGGGCCGCCGGGGAGCTGTTTTTT. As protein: CASPRQGAAGELFF.

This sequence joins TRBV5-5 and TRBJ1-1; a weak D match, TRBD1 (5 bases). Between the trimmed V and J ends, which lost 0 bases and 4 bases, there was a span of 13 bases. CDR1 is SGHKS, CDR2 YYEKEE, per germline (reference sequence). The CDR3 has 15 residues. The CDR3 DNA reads TGTGCCAGCAGCTTGGATTGGGGGATGGCCACTGAAGCTTTCTTT. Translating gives CASSLDWGMATEAFF.

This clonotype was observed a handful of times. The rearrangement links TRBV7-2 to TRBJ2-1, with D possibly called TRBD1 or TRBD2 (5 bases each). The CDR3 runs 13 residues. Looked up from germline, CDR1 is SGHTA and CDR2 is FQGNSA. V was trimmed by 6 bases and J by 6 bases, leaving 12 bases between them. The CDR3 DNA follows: TGTGCCAGCAGGGACGGGGCAACCAATGAGCAGTTCTTC. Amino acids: CASRDGATNEQFF. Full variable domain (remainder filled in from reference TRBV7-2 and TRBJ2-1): GAGVSQSPSNKVTEKGKDVELRCDPISGHTALYWYRQSLGQGLEFLIYFQGNSAPDKSGLPSDRFSAERTGGSVSTLTIQRTQQEDSAVYLCASRDGATNEQFFGPGTRLTVL.

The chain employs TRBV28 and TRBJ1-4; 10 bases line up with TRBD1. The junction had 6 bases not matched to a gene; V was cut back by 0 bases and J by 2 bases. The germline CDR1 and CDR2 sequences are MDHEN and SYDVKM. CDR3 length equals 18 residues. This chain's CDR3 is CASSLWRDRGATNEKLFF. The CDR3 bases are TGTGCCAGCAGTTTATGGCGGGACAGGGGTGCGACTAATGAAAAACTGTTTTTT.

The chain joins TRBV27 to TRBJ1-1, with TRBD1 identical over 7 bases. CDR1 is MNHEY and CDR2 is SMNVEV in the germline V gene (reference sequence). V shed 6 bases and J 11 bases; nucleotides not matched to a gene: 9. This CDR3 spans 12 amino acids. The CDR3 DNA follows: TGTGCCAGCAGGGGGACAGCCCTGGAGGCTTTCTTT. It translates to CASRGTALEAFF.

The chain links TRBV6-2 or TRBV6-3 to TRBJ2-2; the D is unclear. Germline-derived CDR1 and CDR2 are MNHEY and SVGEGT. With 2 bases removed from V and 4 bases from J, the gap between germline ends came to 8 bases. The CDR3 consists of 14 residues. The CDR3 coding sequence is TGTGCCAGCAGTTACACAGCTCTCACCGGGGAGCTGTTTTTT. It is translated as CASSYTALTGELFF.

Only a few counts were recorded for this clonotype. The chain's CDR3 is CASIPGLAALNTGELFF. CDR3 bases: TGTGCCAGCATCCCGGGACTAGCGGCTTTAAACACCGGGGAGCTGTTTTTT. The chain carries TRBV2 and TRBJ2-2; 11 bases align to TRBD2. The CDR3 totals 17 residues. V dropped 7 bases and J dropped 2; count of bases not matched to a gene: 9. The germline V gene encodes CDR1 SNHLY and CDR2 FYNNEI. Variable domain in full (rest from reference TRBV2 and TRBJ2-2): EPEVTQTPSHQVTQMGQEVILRCVPISNHLYFYWYRQILGQKVEFLVSFYNNEISEKSEIFDDQFSVERPDGSNFTLKIRSTKLEDSAMYFCASIPGLAALNTGELFFGEGSRLTVL.

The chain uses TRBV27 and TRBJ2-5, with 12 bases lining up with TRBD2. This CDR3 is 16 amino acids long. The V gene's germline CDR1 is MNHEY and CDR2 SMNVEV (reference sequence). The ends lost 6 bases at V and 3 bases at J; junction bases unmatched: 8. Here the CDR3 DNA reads TGTGCCAGCAGCGCCACCCGACTAGCGGGGGAAGAGACCCAGTACTTC. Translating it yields CASSATRLAGEETQYF.

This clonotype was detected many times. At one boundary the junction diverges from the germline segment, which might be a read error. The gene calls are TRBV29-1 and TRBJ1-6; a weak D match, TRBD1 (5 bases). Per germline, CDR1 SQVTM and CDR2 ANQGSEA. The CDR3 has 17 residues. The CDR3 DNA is TGCAGCGTTAAAGACAGCCTTACCAGCTCCTATAATTCACCCCTCCACTTT. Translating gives CSVKDSLTSSYNSPLHF. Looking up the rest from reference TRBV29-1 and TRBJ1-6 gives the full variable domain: SAVISQKPSRDICQRGTSLTIQCQVDSQVTMMFWYRQQPGQSLTLIATANQGSEATYESGFVIDKFPISRPNLTFSTLTVSNMSPEDSSIYLCSVKDSLTSSYNSPLHFGNGTRLTVT.

The CDR3 protein is CASSRWRLLNTEAFF. In DNA form, the CDR3 reads TGTGCCAGCAGTAGGTGGCGGTTGCTGAACACTGAAGCTTTCTTT. This rearrangement joins TRBV7-9 to TRBJ1-1; D uncertain. Trimming cost V 6 bases and J 0 bases, with 14 bases left between them. This CDR3 contains 15 residues. Germline lookup yields CDR1 SEHNR and CDR2 FQNEAQ (reference sequence).

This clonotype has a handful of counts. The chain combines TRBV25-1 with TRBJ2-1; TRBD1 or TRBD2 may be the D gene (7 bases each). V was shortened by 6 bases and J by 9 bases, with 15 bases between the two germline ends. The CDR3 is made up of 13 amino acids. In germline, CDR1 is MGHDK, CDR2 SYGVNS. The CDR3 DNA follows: TGTGCCAGCAGAAGACAGGGAGGGGGTGAGCAGTTCTTC. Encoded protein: CASRRQGGGEQFF.

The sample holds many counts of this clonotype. CDR3: CASSPLTNEKLFF. The CDR3 nucleotides read TGTGCCAGCAGTCCCCTAACTAATGAAAAACTGTTTTTT. The chain has TRBV28 and TRBJ1-4; no firm D call. Germline CDR1 is MDHEN and CDR2 is SYDVKM. Trimming removed 5 bases from V and 1 base from J, with 5 bases in between. CDR3 length: 13 amino acids.

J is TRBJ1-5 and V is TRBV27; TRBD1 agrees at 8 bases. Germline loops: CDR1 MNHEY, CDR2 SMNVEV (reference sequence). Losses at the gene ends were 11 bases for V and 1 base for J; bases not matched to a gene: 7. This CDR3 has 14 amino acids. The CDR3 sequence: CAPRRTGSNQPQHF. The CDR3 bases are TGTGCCCCTAGACGGACAGGGAGCAATCAGCCCCAGCATTTT.